Following are 8 T cell receptor beta chains from one sample sequenced in a study of OX40 agonist ivuxolimab in advanced cancers. TCRdb's copy holds only in-frame clones and misses some; the assay was immunoSEQ multiplex PCR. The sample consists of about 22,000 clones, around nine tenths of them appearing once. The sample in question was CD4+ or CD8+ T cells sorted from blood, obtained in a trial of the OX40 agonist ivuxolimab. The receptors come from an adult with an advanced solid tumor such as melanoma, head and neck, liver or kidney cancer.

This chain links TRBV7-8 with TRBJ2-6; TRBD1 matches at 9 bases. CDR3 length: 18 residues. Germline V gives CDR1 SGHVS, CDR2 FQNEAQ. Losses at the gene ends were 3 bases for V and 0 bases for J; bases not matched to a gene: 6. The DNA for the CDR3 is TGTGCCAGCAGCTTGAGACAGGGGGAACCCTCTGGGGCCAACGTCCTGACTTTC. Translated: CASSLRQGEPSGANVLTF.

The chain combines TRBV9 with TRBJ1-2; D possibly corresponds to TRBD1 (5 bases). The ends were cut back, 0 bases at V and 0 bases at J, with 12 bases in the middle. The CDR3 extends over 16 amino acids. Per germline, CDR1 SGDLS and CDR2 YYNGEE. The CDR3 nucleotides read TGTGCCAGCAGCGTAGAAAAGGGGCCAACTAACTATGGCTACACCTTC. It is translated as CASSVEKGPTNYGYTF.

The V call is TRBV4-3, the J call TRBJ2-3; TRBD2 might be the D (5 bases). V lost 4 bases, J lost 0 bases, and 17 bases lay in between. CDR1 and CDR2 (germline): LGHNA, YSLEER. This CDR3 region has 17 residues. The CDR3 nucleotides are TGCGCCAGCAGCCCGAATGGAGCGGCCCCTAGCACAGATACGCAGTATTTT. Encoded protein: CASSPNGAAPSTDTQYF.

The gene calls are TRBV7-9 and TRBJ2-1, with D perhaps TRBD2 (5 bases). CDR3 length equals 13 residues. Germline values: CDR1 SEHNR, CDR2 FQNEAQ (reference sequence). V shed 5 bases and J shed 3 bases, with 8 bases lying between them. The CDR3 protein is CASSPGIYNEQFF. The CDR3 DNA is TGTGCCAGCAGCCCCGGGATCTACAATGAGCAGTTCTTC.

The DNA of the CDR3 is TGTGCCAGTAGTATAGGGTTGGTGGGGCTTTCCTACAATGAGCAGTTCTTC. Amino acid sequence: CASSIGLVGLSYNEQFF. V is TRBV19 and J is TRBJ2-1; a weak D match, TRBD1 (5 bases). The CDR3 length is 17 residues. V was cut by 1 base and J by 1 base, with 14 bases left in between. Germline-derived CDR1 and CDR2 are LNHDA and SQIVND (reference sequence).

The chain recombines TRBV27 with TRBJ2-3; D gene ambiguous. V lost 2 bases and J 4 bases, leaving 4 bases between the germline ends. Germline CDR1 is MNHEY and CDR2 is SMNVEV (reference sequence). This CDR3 contains 12 residues. CDR3 DNA: TGTGCCAGCAGTTTAAGTCCAGATACGCAGTATTTT. This codes for CASSLSPDTQYF.

The V call is TRBV7-9, the J call TRBJ2-7, with no clear D. The CDR3 is made up of 14 amino acids. Germline V gene data show CDR1 as SEHNR and CDR2 as FQNEAQ (reference sequence). V was cut by 2 bases and J by 9 bases, with 17 bases left in between. For the CDR3, the DNA is TGTGCCAGCAGCTTACTAGTAGACCGGGCCAGGCAGTACTTC. Its protein product is CASSLLVDRARQYF.

The chain couples TRBV6-5 to TRBJ1-6; 9 bases agree with TRBD1. Germline CDR1 reads MNHEY; CDR2 reads SVGAGI. The CDR3 runs 13 residues. V trimming: 5 bases; J trimming: 10 bases; junction bases outside the gene matches: 3. The CDR3 DNA reads as TGTGCCAGCAGTCCGGGACAGGGCTCACCCCTCCACTTT. The encoded protein is CASSPGQGSPLHF.